A selection of T cell receptor beta chains follows, all from one sample in a study of OX40 agonist ivuxolimab in advanced cancers. Using immunoSEQ multiplex PCR, the repertoire was profiled, and TCRdb retains in-frame clones only, with some absent. The sample shows tens of thousands of clones, about 93% of them seen only once. Material: CD4+ or CD8+ T cells sorted from blood, obtained in a trial of the OX40 agonist ivuxolimab. The origin of the receptors is an adult with an advanced solid tumor such as melanoma, head and neck, liver or kidney cancer. Both conserved end residues are trimmed from each CDR3. D genes are given only for firm matches.

NA,TRBV7-3,TRBJ2-3,ASSLILTDTQY
NA,TRBV7-7,TRBJ1-1,ASSPFVGGRQSEAF
NA,TRBV7-2,TRBJ2-7,ASSLADREGYEQY
NA,TRBV5-4,TRBJ2-7,ASSLGAGAPRGEQY
NA,TRBV10-3,TRBJ2-1,AISPPVGDNEQF
TRBD2,TRBV27,TRBJ2-1,ASSFSGRVSSYNEQF
NA,TRBV7-9,TRBJ1-1,ASSLGDRTGAF
TRBD2,TRBV4-3,TRBJ2-2,ASSQEPRTSGRSGELF
NA,TRBV27,TRBJ2-6,ASSSSSGANVLT
NA,TRBV5-5,TRBJ2-7,ASRTPSSYEQY
TRBD2,TRBV7-8,TRBJ2-3,ASSAGVTDTQY
NA,TRBV19,TRBJ1-5,ASRPGGLGSQPQH
NA,TRBV10-2,TRBJ1-5,ASSLGLSNQPQH
NA,TRBV7-2,TRBJ1-2,ASSLTDSYGYT
NA,TRBV27,TRBJ2-1,ASSPAYNEQF
NA,TRBV4-3,TRBJ2-2,ASSPLSSPTGELF
NA,TRBV7-3,TRBJ2-1,ASSLGSRESSYNEQF
TRBD2,TRBV9,TRBJ2-7,ASSVDRTSGTYEQY
NA,TRBV6-6,TRBJ2-5,ASSPSKFSATQY
NA,TRBV5-6,TRBJ2-1,ASTVGGLNNEQF
NA,TRBV4-3,TRBJ1-2,ASSQDRGKNYGYT
TRBD2,TRBV19,TRBJ2-1,ASNKAGGFHNEQF
TRBD1,TRBV5-4,TRBJ2-7,ASSYRDRDYEQY
TRBD1,TRBV5-6,TRBJ2-7,ASSPELDRGDSYEQY
TRBD2,TRBV7-2,TRBJ2-1,ASRHGTSRHNEQF
NA,TRBV2,TRBJ2-1,ASSQLEVGTNTFESYNEQF
NA,TRBV27,TRBJ1-2,ATLMGGVGYHYT
NA,TRBV7-6,TRBJ2-6,ACSSHRDGANVLT
TRBD2,TRBV28,TRBJ2-3,ASTLLAGGKDTQY
NA,TRBV25-1,TRBJ1-2,ASSETANYGYT
NA,TRBV6-4,TRBJ2-3,ASSASHTQY
NA,TRBV6-4,TRBJ1-2,ASSDPRKNYGYT
NA,TRBV5-6,TRBJ2-7,ASSLGAGEYEQY
TRBD1,TRBV14,TRBJ1-1,ASSQDWTGAEAF
NA,TRBV19,TRBJ2-1,ASSILLEQF
TRBD1,TRBV6-1,TRBJ2-7,ASRETDRKNTYEQY
NA,TRBV7-6,TRBJ2-1,ASSPDRVNNEQF
NA,TRBV5-4,TRBJ2-7,ASSLEPLTASYEQY
NA,TRBV28,TRBJ2-6,ASSRVSGANVLT
NA,TRBV7-9,TRBJ2-7,ASSQTRSYEQY
NA,TRBV7-8,TRBJ2-1,ASSLLEGRNEQF
NA,TRBV6-5,TRBJ2-7,ASRREGYEQY
TRBD2,TRBV19,TRBJ2-1,ASSIMGLAAYNEQF